This T cell receptor (beta chain) was recovered during a study of blood T cells in healthy people across ages. Each donor supplied around 9.6 milliliters of peripheral blood. A second 7 to 11 cycle PCR used barcoded and J-beta primers. With 12 random nucleotides, a template-switch adaptor tagged each individual cDNA molecule. Via MiXCR, TCRdb re-called the 5' RACE reads, giving one row per CDR3 protein. The data contain 650,000 to 800,000 distinct CDR3 sequences, over 40% of them seen just once; the ten biggest clones take up about 13%. As to this clonotype: Its antigen is not known.

Germline V gene data show CDR1 as LGHNA and CDR2 as YNFKEQ. This CDR3 comprises 17 residues. With 2 bases clipped from V and 2 bases from J, the junction kept 7 bases outside the gene matches. The study's findings and limits: From one million sequenced T cells, diversity estimates were lower bounds. Roughly linear age-related decline in beta diversity appeared, significant by age about 40.

The clonotype originates from a woman of 80 years or more in good health. The chain has TRBV4-2 and TRBJ2-3, with TRBD2 matching over 10 bases. Sequencing was performed on blood. The CDR3 region has the DNA TGTGCCAGCAGCCAACTCTTAGCGGGGGGATCCACAGATACGCAGTATTTT. Amino acids: CASSQLLAGGSTDTQYF.